This TCR beta chain was retrieved from a study of cytomegalovirus exposure and HLA in healthy donors. About this clone itself: Its antigen is not identified.

TCRdb keeps only in-frame clones here, not all; method: immunoSEQ multiplex PCR. Of about 180,000 clones listed, 85% are singletons. This CDR3 has 15 residues. Germline V gene lookup returns CDR1 SGHRS and CDR2 YFSETQ. Trimming at V came to 4 bases and at J to 3 bases, leaving 9 bases not matched to a gene. These donors were members of the roughly 120-subject validation cohort, a group separate from the approximately 620-subject first cohort. Points from the study as a whole: The study recorded over 150 TCR beta chains that were cytomegalovirus-associated. Reports described diagnosis of cytomegalovirus status by the classifier as highly specific and sensitive.

Material for sequencing was PBMCs. The V gene is TRBV5-1, the J gene TRBJ1-1; 7 positions agree with TRBD1. The sequence was obtained from a man in his late teens or twenties in good health and CMV-seropositive. CDR3 DNA sequence: TGCGCCAGCAGCAGCCAGACAGGGAGGCACACTGAAGCTTTCTTT. Translating gives CASSSQTGRHTEAFF.